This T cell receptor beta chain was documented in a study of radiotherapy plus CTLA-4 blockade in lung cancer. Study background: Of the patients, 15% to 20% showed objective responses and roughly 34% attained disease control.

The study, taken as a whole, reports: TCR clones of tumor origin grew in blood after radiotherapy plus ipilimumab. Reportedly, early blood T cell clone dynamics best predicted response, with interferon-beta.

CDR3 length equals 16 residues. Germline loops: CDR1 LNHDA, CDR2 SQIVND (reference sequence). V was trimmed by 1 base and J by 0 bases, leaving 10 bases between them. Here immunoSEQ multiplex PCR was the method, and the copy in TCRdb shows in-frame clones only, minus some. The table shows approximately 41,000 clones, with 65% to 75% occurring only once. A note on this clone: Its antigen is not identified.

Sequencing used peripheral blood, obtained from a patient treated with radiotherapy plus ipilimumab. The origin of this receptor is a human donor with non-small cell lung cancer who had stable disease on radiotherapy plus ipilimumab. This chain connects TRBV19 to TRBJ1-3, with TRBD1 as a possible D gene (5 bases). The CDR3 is CASSIGQGDSGNTIYF. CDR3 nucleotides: TGTGCCAGTAGTATAGGCCAGGGCGACTCTGGAAACACCATATATTTT.